This T cell receptor (beta chain) originates from a study of spatial heterogeneity in lung cancer. V was trimmed by 0 bases and J by 2 bases, leaving 7 bases between them. Germline V gene lookup returns CDR1 KGHSH and CDR2 LQKENI. The CDR3 extends over 14 amino acids. The time point: sample taken at primary tumor resection. The donors comprised 70 to 85 untreated early-stage non-small cell lung cancer patients. Whole RNA was taken from tumor, nontumor lung or frozen PBMC; it was then sequenced unsorted. TCRdb passed the 5' RACE reads through MiXCR, listing each CDR3 protein once. There are tens of thousands of distinct CDR3 sequences in the sample; 12% occur only once, and 35% to 50% lies in the top ten.

This TCR was recovered from a male donor with early-stage non-small cell lung cancer. The V call is TRBV18, the J call TRBJ1-2, with D unresolved. The sample here was PBMCs, taken at surgery. CDR3 amino acids: CASSPPGANYGYTF. In DNA, the CDR3 is TGTGCCAGCTCACCACCGGGAGCCAACTATGGCTACACCTTC.